One sample yielded the 30 T cell receptor beta chains listed below, sequenced in a study of blood T cell repertoires in COVID-19. Some clones are missing from TCRdb's copy, which holds only in-frame ones; the method was immunoSEQ multiplex PCR. The data show roughly 350,000 clones, 85% to 90% seen once. Input material: peripheral blood. The receptors were sampled from a woman between 50 and 59 years old with active or convalescent COVID-19.

V and J are TRBV12-3 or TRBV12-4 and TRBJ1-2, with 7 positions matching TRBD1. Unmatched junction bases numbered 4, after V lost 5 bases and J lost 4 bases. The CDR3 has 13 amino acids. This CDR3 is CASSGGQSYGYTF. In nucleotides, the CDR3 is TGTGCCAGCAGTGGGGGACAGTCCTATGGCTACACCTTC.

The chain has TRBV20-1 and TRBJ2-4; a weak D match, TRBD2 (5 bases). This CDR3 region has 13 residues. V was cut by 3 bases and J by 1 base, with 7 bases left in between. Germline V gene lookup returns CDR1 DFQATT and CDR2 SNEGSKA (reference sequence). CDR3 sequence: CSASPGAKNIQYF. The CDR3 nucleotides read TGCAGTGCTAGTCCGGGGGCCAAAAACATTCAGTACTTC.

The chain carries TRBV5-1 and TRBJ2-2; D is undetermined. The CDR3 sequence is 16 residues long. Germline assignment: CDR1 SGHRS and CDR2 YFSETQ. V lost 4 bases and J lost 0, with 13 bases in between. CDR3 DNA sequence: TGCGCCAGCAGCCCCTACCGAGGATCGAACACCGGGGAGCTGTTTTTT. Encoded protein: CASSPYRGSNTGELFF.

This clone has just a few counts. The CDR3 here is CASRDRHYTNYGYTF. CDR3 DNA sequence: TGTGCCAGCAGAGACAGACACTACACTAACTATGGCTACACCTTC. The V and J genes are TRBV6-5 and TRBJ1-2; D possibly corresponds to TRBD1 (5 bases). The length of the CDR3 is 15 residues. With 6 bases removed from V and 0 bases from J, the gap between germline ends came to 14 bases. Germline CDR1 is MNHEY and CDR2 is SVGAGI.

The gene calls are TRBV4-3 and TRBJ2-6; a weak D match, TRBD1 (6 bases). Germline V CDR1 and CDR2: LGHNA, YSLEER. The CDR3 totals 17 residues. The V end was cut by 4 bases, the J end by 2 bases, with 15 bases between. For the CDR3, the DNA is TGCGCCAGCAGCCGATCGACAGGAGAAGCTGGGGCCAACGTCCTGACTTTC. It specifies CASSRSTGEAGANVLTF.

This CDR3 reads CASSSRQGRDTETQYF. CDR3 DNA: TGTGCCAGCAGCTCTCGACAGGGGCGCGATACGGAGACCCAGTACTTC. The chain is built from TRBV5-4 and TRBJ2-5, with 8 bases matching TRBD1. V dropped 3 bases and J dropped 5; count of bases not matched to a gene: 12. This CDR3 has 16 amino acids. Germline-derived CDR1 and CDR2 are SGHNT and YYREEE (reference sequence).

This rearrangement joins TRBV7-6 to TRBJ2-7; 13 bases map to TRBD2. CDR1 and CDR2 from the germline V gene are SGHVS and FNYEAQ. V was pared by 5 bases and J by 4 bases, with 5 bases of the junction left unmatched. The CDR3 is 15 residues long. This chain's CDR3 is CASSAELAGGYEQYF. The CDR3 bases are TGTGCCAGCAGCGCCGAACTAGCGGGGGGGTACGAGCAGTACTTC. The complete variable domain, with remaining parts taken from reference TRBV7-6 and TRBJ2-7, reads GAGVSQSPRYKVTKRGQDVALRCDPISGHVSLYWYRQALGQGPEFLTYFNYEAQQDKSGLPNDRFSAERPEGSISTLTIQRTEQRDSAMYRCASSAELAGGYEQYFGPGTRLTVT.

This clone was recorded only once. The CDR3 protein is CATSARANTGELFF. DNA for the CDR3: TGTGCCACCAGTGCCAGGGCGAACACCGGGGAGCTGTTTTTT. V gene TRBV24-1 combines with J gene TRBJ2-2; tentative D call: TRBD1 (5 bases). Trimming removed 5 bases at V and 0 bases at J, with 6 bases between. The CDR3 runs 14 residues. Germline-derived CDR1 and CDR2 are KGHDR and SFDVKD.

The CDR3 sequence is CASSHRTSGRARNEQFF. The DNA for the CDR3 is TGTGCCAGCAGTCACAGGACTAGCGGGAGGGCCCGGAATGAGCAGTTCTTC. The chain couples TRBV6-2 or TRBV6-3 to TRBJ2-1, with 15 bases aligning to TRBD2. The CDR3 length is 17 residues. Looked up from germline, CDR1 is MNHEY and CDR2 is SVGEGT. V shed 5 bases and J 7 bases; nucleotides not matched to a gene: 9.

The V and J genes are TRBV5-3 and TRBJ1-6; 9 positions agree with TRBD1. TRBV5-3 is treated as an ORF (open reading frame) with a function not yet certain. V dropped 0 bases and J dropped 10; count of bases not matched to a gene: 2. CDR3 length equals 14 residues. The CDR3 is CARSLAQGASPLHF. In DNA form, the CDR3 reads TGTGCCAGAAGCTTGGCACAGGGGGCGTCACCCCTCCACTTT.

V usage is TRBV10-3 and J usage is TRBJ2-7, with TRBD1 as a possible D gene (6 bases). V shed 11 bases and J shed 7 bases, with 21 bases lying between them. The CDR3 loop spans 13 amino acids. CDR1 and CDR2 from the germline V gene are ENHRY and SYGVKD. The CDR3 loop reads CASTGTGTNEQYF. The CDR3 region has the DNA TGTGCCTCCACCGGCACAGGGACGAATGAGCAGTACTTC.

This chain links TRBV5-4 with TRBJ2-7; 9 nucleotides line up with TRBD1. Germline V gene sequence: CDR1 SGHNT, CDR2 YYREEE (reference sequence). There are 14 residues in the CDR3. The trim removed 5 bases at V and 3 bases at J, leaving 6 bases unmatched. In DNA, the CDR3 is TGTGCCAGCAGTATACAGGGGGCGAGCTACGAGCAGTACTTC. It is translated as CASSIQGASYEQYF.

The sample holds a few counts of this clone. The chain employs TRBV6-1 and TRBJ2-7; 9 bases fit TRBD1. Germline CDR1 and CDR2: MNHNS and SASEGT. This CDR3 is built from 16 residues. Trimming at V came to 4 bases and at J to 5 bases, leaving 12 bases not matched to a gene. In DNA, the CDR3 is TGTGCCAGCAGTGGTAAAGTGGGGACAGGGCCGGACGAGCAGTACTTC. Translation gives CASSGKVGTGPDEQYF.

The J gene is TRBJ1-1, the V gene TRBV9; perhaps TRBD1 as D (6 bases). CDR1 and CDR2 (germline): SGDLS, YYNGEE. Trimming removed 6 bases at V and 1 base at J, with 16 bases between. This CDR3 is built from 15 residues. CDR3 nucleotide sequence: TGTGCCAGCAACCCACAGGGCATCCCGAACACTGAAGCTTTCTTT. Translated: CASNPQGIPNTEAFF. Full variable domain (missing parts from reference TRBV9 and TRBJ1-1): DSGVTQTPKHLITATGQRVTLRCSPRSGDLSVYWYQQSLDQGLQFLIQYYNGEERAKGNILERFSAQQFPDLHSELNLSSLELGDSALYFCASNPQGIPNTEAFFGQGTRLTVV.

The chain's CDR3 is CASSPSGSGYNEQFF. The CDR3 DNA sequence: TGTGCCAGCAGCCCGAGCGGGAGCGGTTACAATGAGCAGTTCTTC. The chain carries TRBV7-3 and TRBJ2-1, with 8 bases identical to TRBD2. The CDR3 has 15 amino acids. Trimming removed 5 bases from V and 4 bases from J; junction bases left unmatched: 7. Germline-derived CDR1 and CDR2 are SGHTA and FQGTGA.

Notes on this clone: The junction departs from the called germline gene at one end, perhaps through a read error. The chain carries TRBV7-7 and TRBJ1-3; D is undetermined. CDR1 and CDR2 (germline): SSHAT, FNYEAQ (reference sequence). The CDR3 spans 15 residues. CDR3 residues: CASSLGEESGNTIYF. The DNA for the CDR3 is TGTGCTAGCAGCTTAGGCGAGGAATCTGGAAACACCATATATTTT.

In its sample, this clone was seen once. The chain uses TRBV15 and TRBJ1-6, with D perhaps matching TRBD1 (6 bases). This CDR3 is built from 15 residues. Trimming removed 1 base at V and 6 bases at J, with 10 bases between. Germline CDR1 is LNHNV and CDR2 is YYDKDF (reference sequence). The CDR3 sequence is CATSRAGGGNSPLHF. In DNA, the CDR3 is TGTGCCACCAGCAGAGCGGGAGGGGGTAATTCACCCCTCCACTTT.

The chain links TRBV11-1 to TRBJ2-1; TRBD1 aligns across 11 bases. Germline lookup yields CDR1 SGHAT and CDR2 FQDESV (reference sequence). The V and J ends lost 7 bases and 6 bases, in that order; junction bases with no gene match: 11. The CDR3 extends over 16 amino acids. CDR3 protein: CASTPRVGTGGNEQFF. CDR3 bases: TGTGCCAGCACCCCCCGGGTGGGGACAGGGGGCAATGAGCAGTTCTTC.

The chain carries TRBV30 and TRBJ1-2; maybe TRBD1 (5 bases). CDR1 is GTSNPN, CDR2 SVGIG, per germline (reference sequence). V was shortened by 4 bases and J by 3 bases, with 12 bases between the two germline ends. The CDR3 is 13 amino acids. The CDR3 spells CAWNRRVHYGYTF. CDR3 sequence (DNA): TGTGCCTGGAATCGCAGGGTACACTATGGCTACACCTTC.

The chain is built from TRBV9 and TRBJ1-2; D is unresolved. Between the trimmed V and J ends, which lost 3 bases and 8 bases, there was a span of 8 bases. Germline assignment: CDR1 SGDLS and CDR2 YYNGEE. The CDR3 has 11 residues. DNA of the CDR3: TGTGCCAGCAGCGCGGGTGGGGGCTACACCTTC. This gives the protein CASSAGGGYTF.

This chain uses TRBV4-1 with TRBJ1-1; 7 nucleotides agree with TRBD1. Germline V gene sequence: CDR1 MGHRA, CDR2 YSYEKL. The CDR3 runs 14 residues. V shed 3 bases and J 0 bases; nucleotides not matched to a gene: 1. The CDR3 DNA is TGCGCCAGCAGCCACAGGGGGATGAACACTGAAGCTTTCTTT. Encoded protein: CASSHRGMNTEAFF.

The rearrangement links TRBV4-1 to TRBJ1-4; no reliable D call. CDR3 length equals 16 residues. V lost 4 bases, J lost 0 bases, and 12 bases lay in between. Germline V gene sequence: CDR1 MGHRA, CDR2 YSYEKL. The CDR3 DNA follows: TGCGCCAGCAGCCCAGGTTACAGCTCAACTAATGAAAAACTGTTTTTT. This gives the protein CASSPGYSSTNEKLFF.

The CDR3 spells CASSDQGYEQYF. CDR3 bases: TGTGCCAGCAGTGATCAGGGGTACGAGCAGTACTTC. The chain carries TRBV6-6 and TRBJ2-7; maybe TRBD1 (6 bases). V was shortened by 5 bases and J by 4 bases, with 9 bases between the two germline ends. Germline assignment: CDR1 MNHNY and CDR2 SVGAGI (reference sequence). This CDR3 has 12 residues.

The chain links TRBV28 to TRBJ1-1; a weak D match, TRBD1 (6 bases). Germline loops: CDR1 MDHEN, CDR2 SYDVKM. This CDR3 is built from 12 residues. V was cut by 3 bases and J by 4 bases, with 6 bases left in between. CDR3 in DNA: TGTGCCAGCAGTTTGGACAGCACTGAAGCTTTCTTT. This encodes CASSLDSTEAFF. Drawing the rest from reference TRBV28 and TRBJ1-1, the complete variable domain is DVKVTQSSRYLVKRTGEKVFLECVQDMDHENMFWYRQDPGLGLRLIYFSYDVKMKEKGDIPEGYSVSREKKERFSLILESASTNQTSMYLCASSLDSTEAFFGQGTRLTVV.

The V and J genes are TRBV5-5 and TRBJ2-7, with D uncertain. The CDR3 consists of 13 residues. V was clipped by 4 bases and J by 4 bases, with 12 bases between them. CDR1 is SGHKS and CDR2 is YYEKEE in the germline V gene (reference sequence). CDR3 in DNA: TGTGCCAGCAGCCGAGCCTTGAAGTACGAGCAGTACTTC. It encodes CASSRALKYEQYF.

The chain is built from TRBV4-3 and TRBJ1-4, with 8 nucleotides matching TRBD1. CDR1 and CDR2 (germline): LGHNA, YSLEER. The CDR3 is 14 amino acids. V dropped 6 bases and J dropped 8; count of bases not matched to a gene: 8. The CDR3 sequence: CASSHQGAGEKLFF. DNA of the CDR3: TGCGCCAGCAGTCATCAGGGGGCGGGAGAAAAACTGTTTTTT.

This chain uses TRBV7-9 with TRBJ2-2; 7 nucleotides agree with TRBD2. CDR1 SEHNR and CDR2 FQNEAQ come from the germline V gene (reference sequence). The CDR3 is 16 amino acids. V lost 6 bases to trimming and J lost 0 bases; unmatched junction nucleotides: 7. The CDR3: CASSLAETSNTGELFF. Here the CDR3 DNA reads TGTGCCAGCAGTCTAGCGGAGACCTCGAACACCGGGGAGCTGTTTTTT.

The chain carries TRBV11-3 and TRBJ1-1; maybe TRBD1 (5 bases). V was pared by 4 bases and J by 0 bases, with 9 bases between. Germline V gene lookup returns CDR1 SGHNT and CDR2 YENEEA. There are 14 residues in the CDR3. The CDR3: CASSSGGMNTEAFF. CDR3 in DNA: TGTGCCAGCAGCTCCGGGGGGATGAACACTGAAGCTTTCTTT. Based on the CDR3 plus reference TRBV11-3 and TRBJ1-1, the full variable domain is EAGVVQSPRYKIIEKKQPVAFWCNPISGHNTLYWYLQNLGQGPELLIRYENEEAVDDSQLPKDRFSAERLKGVDSTLKIQPAELGDSAVYLCASSSGGMNTEAFFGQGTRLTVV.

The chain joins TRBV30 to TRBJ1-1; 7 bases match TRBD1. V shed 2 bases, J shed 7 bases, and the junction held 10 bases outside the gene matches. This CDR3 comprises 14 residues. Germline CDR1 and CDR2: GTSNPN and SVGIG (reference sequence). CDR3 sequence reads: CAWSWGDSMGEAFF. The CDR3 nucleotides read TGTGCCTGGAGTTGGGGGGACAGTATGGGTGAAGCTTTCTTT.

The chain links TRBV6-5 to TRBJ1-5, with D hard to call. This CDR3 comprises 13 residues. The germline V and J ends were trimmed by 6 bases and 3 bases, with 9 bases remaining between them. Germline CDR1 MNHEY, CDR2 SVGAGI. The DNA for the CDR3 is TGTGCCAGCAGGAGAGGGAACAATCAGCCCCAGCATTTT. Its protein product is CASRRGNNQPQHF.